This TCR beta chain was recorded in a study of shared clonotypes between healthy human individuals (dated by TCRdb to the early 2020s). About the investigation overall: A couple of women and a few men aged 18 to 49 years were included in the cohort. For each donor, CD4 naive and CD4 memory were each run on three plates, CD8 naive on two plates, and CD8 memory on one plate. The study deeply sequenced blood TCR repertoires of roughly five healthy adults to estimate repertoire size and the extent of clonotype sharing between individuals. Different laboratories and diverse techniques were used to prepare libraries and sequence TCR repertoires, to increase sequencing depth and limit assay-specific biases. Leukapheresis yielded between about 0.85 and 9.5 billion PBMCs per donor. The paper's findings and limits, for the study overall: Because the study included only a small number of donors, the genetic and exposure-history diversity represented was limited. Larger estimated clonotype richness was generally found for naive subsets than for memory subsets. Rarefaction of sorted-subset datasets indicated incomplete sequencing despite the large sequencing depth. Higher generation probabilities were observed for clonotypes shared by all four sorted-subset donors than for non-shared clonotypes. About 5% of naive CD4, 3.5% of naive CD8, approximately 2.2% of memory CD4, and 0.4% of memory CD8 clonotypes were shared across a handful of donors. Sampling was restricted to blood, and TCR repertoires in tissue are likely to differ from TCR repertoires in blood. Pairwise subsampling indicated that sequencing depth was expected to affect the degree of clonotype sharing among donors.

Remarks on this clone: The antigen this receptor binds is unknown. Per-base quality was not reported, and no clone a single base away is much larger than it.

Donors were healthy HIV-negative adults with no recently reported acute infections or vaccinations. All donors were Caucasian adults living in Nashville, Tennessee, USA. CD4+ T cells were enriched through magnetic negative selection, after which naive cells were positively selected on CD45RA and the remaining negative fraction served as the memory subset. Blood was obtained by leukapheresis, after which PBMCs were separated by Ficoll-Histopaque density gradient centrifugation and cryopreserved in liquid nitrogen vapor phase. Analytical flow cytometry was used to check the purity and quantity of every magnetically sorted T cell population. Genomic DNA was isolated from every sorted fraction and measured by UV absorbance on a Nanodrop 2000c. TCR CDR3 regions were amplified from genomic DNA by multiplex PCR using the deep immunoSEQ assay. For each cell subset, the extracted genomic DNA was distributed evenly across all wells of several immunoSEQ 96-well plates, and each plate served as one replicate. For sorted subsets, each replicate PCR was loaded with around 220 ng genomic DNA, equivalent to about 33,000 T cell genomes. The purified libraries were quantified using a Qubit 3.0 fluorometer, sized with a Bioanalyzer 2100, and then quantified again using the KAPA Library Quantification kit. Every immunoSEQ 96-well plate was sequenced on a separate single-read 150-cycle Illumina NextSeq 550 flow cell. The source study handled its data this way. Because the immunoSEQ output held only junctional sequences and lacked quality scores, the filtering could not match the filtering applied to full-length reads. To assign V/J genes and CDR3, sequences were annotated against IMGT germline references using PyIR, a Python wrapper for IgBLAST v1.9. Any read was removed if the V/J assignment was weak (E-value above 1e-6), the CDR3 was missing, or the read contained stop codons, out-of-frame junctions, or ambiguous translated residues. V3J clonotypes were defined by identical inferred V gene, J gene, and CDR3 amino acid sequence. The percentage overlap between two repertoires was calculated by dividing the number of shared unique clonotypes by the size of the smaller repertoire. Richness of each repertoire was evaluated using RTK rarefaction, the Chao1 estimator, and Recon v2.1 estimates of unobserved clonotypes. For all TCRbeta clonotypes obtained by the gDNA method from a handful of donors, generation probabilities were computed with OLGA. What TCRdb holds here is the immuneACCESS table cut down to in-frame rearrangements. Part of the clones is not present; checked against another copy, under half of the missing clones reflect an unresolved V gene, and the others are unexplained. That table is the source of V, J and clone size, and D and trimming were worked out from the DNA. Across this sample there are more than 550,000 clones, with 72% seen only once. Around 1.7% of the sample belongs to the ten largest clones.

The CDR3 measures 14 amino acids from cysteine to phenylalanine. The CDR3 DNA has 42 bases and is translated from base 1. V lost 1 base and J lost 7 bases; the stretch between them is 13 bases long. The germline V gene gives CDR1 as SGHTA and CDR2 as FQGNSA. In this chain, TRBV7-2 is recombined with TRBJ2-5, with the D gene not clear enough to name. Specimen: memory CD4+ T cells sorted from blood. What this sample's cell subset or site label stands for: CD45RA-negative fraction. The sequence came from a young woman in good health. The CDR3 region: CASSLEGRLGTQYF. The sequenced DNA is TGTGCCAGCAGCTTAGAGGGCCGATTGGGGACCCAGTACTTC.